The 31 T cell receptor beta chains reported below all come from one sample, sequenced in a study of regulatory T cells in long-lasting Graves disease. The time point here: persistent/refractory GD, antithyroid drugs over 5 years with positive TRAb. From RNA extracted from PBMCs, the TCR library was made. Both iRepertoire HTBI primers and Arm-PCR of CDR3 regions were used to build the TCR beta libraries. From the multiplex PCR reads, TCRdb called clonotypes with MiXCR, one entry per CDR3 protein. Among around 460,000 distinct CDR3 sequences listed, approximately 22% were seen once. The sequences come from peripheral blood mononuclear cells (PBMCs), collected when the disease was refractory, from a patient treated with antithyroid drugs. The source of these receptors is a female donor with Graves disease.

The gene calls are TRBV20-1 and TRBJ1-4; D gene unclear. The CDR3 spans 10 residues. The germline CDR1 and CDR2 sequences are DFQATT and SNEGSKA (reference sequence). The CDR3 DNA sequence: TGCGGCGCCCTTAATGAAAAACTGTTTTTT. This codes for CGALNEKLFF.

The J gene is TRBJ1-5, the V gene TRBV18; maybe TRBD1 (6 bases). From germline, CDR1 is KGHSH and CDR2 LQKENI. Trimming cost V 5 bases and J 4 bases, with 9 bases left between them. This CDR3 spans 13 amino acids. The CDR3 loop is CASSNDRNQPQHF. CDR3 DNA sequence: TGTGCCAGCTCAAACGACAGGAATCAGCCCCAGCATTTT.

This clonotype has ten or more counts. The chain recombines TRBV7-2 with TRBJ2-5; TRBD1 matches at 7 bases. With 6 bases clipped from V and 5 bases from J, the junction kept 6 bases outside the gene matches. The CDR3 covers 13 residues. In germline, CDR1 is SGHTA, CDR2 FQGNSA. The CDR3 here is CASRTQGGETQYF. The DNA of the CDR3 is TGTGCCAGCAGGACGCAAGGGGGCGAGACCCAGTACTTC.

This chain connects TRBV15 to TRBJ2-7; weak D call: TRBD2 (6 bases). From germline, CDR1 is LNHNV and CDR2 YYDKDF (reference sequence). V dropped 4 bases and J dropped 0 bases, with 13 bases sitting between them. The CDR3 length is 15 residues. The CDR3 spells CATSTDPGSSYEQYF. CDR3 sequence (DNA): TGTGCCACCAGCACAGATCCCGGGAGCTCCTACGAGCAGTACTTC.

In its sample, this clonotype was seen many times. The gene calls are TRBV28 and TRBJ2-2; D perhaps matches TRBD1 (5 bases). The CDR3 sequence is 12 residues long. V shed 9 bases and J shed 1 base, with 6 bases lying between them. CDR1 is MDHEN and CDR2 is SYDVKM in the germline V gene. In nucleotides, the CDR3 is TGTGCCAGTGACAGGAACACCGGGGAGCTGTTTTTT. Residues: CASDRNTGELFF.

This clonotype was recorded many times. The genes are TRBV20-1 and TRBJ1-5, with D possibly matching TRBD1 (5 bases). The ends were cut back, 5 bases at V and 3 bases at J, with 14 bases in the middle. Germline CDR1 reads DFQATT; CDR2 reads SNEGSKA (reference sequence). The length of the CDR3 is 14 residues. In DNA form, the CDR3 reads TGCAGTGCTGCGCCGGGACTGATCAATCAGCCCCAGCATTTT. It translates to CSAAPGLINQPQHF.

This clonotype was seen at least ten times. This chain links TRBV7-2 with TRBJ1-2; no definite D call. CDR1 and CDR2 from the germline V gene are SGHTA and FQGNSA. The V end was cut by 11 bases, the J end by 2 bases, with 9 bases between. The CDR3 is made up of 11 amino acids. CDR3 sequence reads: CAGEANYGYTF. The DNA of the CDR3 is TGTGCCGGCGAGGCCAACTATGGCTACACCTTC.

This clonotype was recorded at least ten times. This sequence joins TRBV20-1 and TRBJ2-5; D is tentatively TRBD1 or TRBD2 (5 bases each). With 5 bases removed from V and 5 bases from J, the gap between germline ends came to 15 bases. CDR1 is DFQATT, CDR2 SNEGSKA, per germline (reference sequence). The CDR3 has 13 residues. The CDR3 spells CSASGPREETQYF. The CDR3 DNA reads as TGCAGTGCTTCGGGACCCCGCGAGGAGACCCAGTACTTC.

This chain uses TRBV6-1 with TRBJ1-2; D may be TRBD1 (6 bases). The CDR3 has 15 residues. The V and J ends lost 6 bases and 0 bases respectively, with 14 bases between them. Germline V lookup: CDR1 MNHNS, CDR2 SASEGT. CDR3 sequence: CASRATRGSNYGYTF. As DNA, the CDR3 is TGTGCCAGCAGAGCTACGAGGGGGTCTAACTATGGCTACACCTTC.

J is TRBJ1-5 and V is TRBV19; D not certain. The ends were cut back, 5 bases at V and 7 bases at J, with 12 bases in the middle. CDR1 and CDR2 (germline): LNHDA, SQIVND (reference sequence). The CDR3 is 13 amino acids. CDR3 region: CASSFQVWQPQHF. In nucleotides, the CDR3 is TGTGCCAGTAGTTTTCAGGTTTGGCAGCCCCAGCATTTT.

Many counts were recorded for this clonotype. The V call is TRBV29-1, the J call TRBJ1-2, with 7 bases identical to TRBD1. CDR1 SQVTM and CDR2 ANQGSEA come from the germline V gene. The junction had 13 bases not matched to a gene; V was cut back by 6 bases and J by 6 bases. This CDR3 is 14 amino acids long. As DNA, the CDR3 is TGCAGCGTCTCCAGGGGGACCTCCGCGGATGGCTACACCTTC. This gives the protein CSVSRGTSADGYTF.

This clonotype was seen only a few times. The chain couples TRBV7-2 to TRBJ2-7, with 13 bases matching TRBD2. The CDR3 has 14 residues. J lost 7 bases, V lost 6 bases, and 6 bases had no gene match. Per germline, CDR1 SGHTA and CDR2 FQGNSA. CDR3 amino acids: CASRASGLAGEQYF. DNA for the CDR3: TGTGCCAGCAGGGCCTCGGGACTAGCGGGGGAGCAGTACTTC.

This clonotype was detected ten times or more. The chain uses TRBV7-2 and TRBJ2-7; 8 bases map to TRBD1. CDR1 is SGHTA, CDR2 FQGNSA, per germline. After removal of 5 bases from V and 13 bases from J, the junction contained 10 bases not matched to a gene. The CDR3 covers 12 residues. CDR3 nucleotide sequence: TGTGCCAGCAGCCCAGGGGGACAGGTCGGCTACTTC. This codes for CASSPGGQVGYF. Full variable domain (missing parts from reference TRBV7-2 and TRBJ2-7): GAGVSQSPSNKVTEKGKDVELRCDPISGHTALYWYRQSLGQGLEFLIYFQGNSAPDKSGLPSDRFSAERTGGSVSTLTIQRTQQEDSAVYLCASSPGGQVGYFGPGTRLTVT.

This clonotype was seen ten or more times. The chain recombines TRBV2 with TRBJ2-7, with D unclear. There are 11 residues in the CDR3. The germline V and J ends were trimmed by 4 bases and 5 bases, with 6 bases remaining between them. Germline CDR1 is SNHLY and CDR2 is FYNNEI. As DNA, the CDR3 is TGTGCCAGCAGTGTAACAGACGAGCAGTACTTC. It translates to CASSVTDEQYF.

This clonotype was seen more than once but under ten times. V is TRBV12-3 or TRBV12-4 and J is TRBJ2-1, with 8 bases matching TRBD2. The CDR3 runs 14 residues. The ends lost 6 bases at V and 5 bases at J; junction bases unmatched: 6. The DNA for the CDR3 is TGTGCCAGCAGACTTAGCGGGACGCACAATGAGCAGTTCTTC. Amino acids: CASRLSGTHNEQFF.

The table lists this clonotype with many counts. This chain links TRBV28 with TRBJ1-2; 10 nucleotides match TRBD1. This CDR3 is 18 amino acids long. Germline loops: CDR1 MDHEN, CDR2 SYDVKM. The V and J ends lost 7 bases and 0 bases, in that order; junction bases with no gene match: 14. CDR3 coding DNA: TGTGCCAGCACCCTACCCGGGACAGGGGTCCTAGCTAACTATGGCTACACCTTC. This translates into CASTLPGTGVLANYGYTF.

This clonotype has a count of ten or more. V gene TRBV19 combines with J gene TRBJ1-1; D call uncertain. V gave up 7 bases and J gave up 0 bases, with 18 bases separating them. The CDR3 runs 16 residues. Germline V lookup: CDR1 LNHDA, CDR2 SQIVND (reference sequence). The CDR3 nucleotides are TGTGCCAGTACCCTCCAAGGGTCCACAGTGAACACTGAAGCTTTCTTT. Amino acids: CASTLQGSTVNTEAFF.

The rearrangement links TRBV5-1 to TRBJ2-2; 9 bases align to TRBD2. CDR3 size: 16 residues. Germline V lookup: CDR1 SGHRS, CDR2 YFSETQ. Unmatched junction bases numbered 6, after V lost 0 bases and J lost 6 bases. CDR3 in DNA: TGCGCCAGCAGCTTGGGAGTAGCGGGAGTCGCCGGGGAGCTGTTTTTT. It yields the protein CASSLGVAGVAGELFF.

A word on this clonotype: With a much larger clone just one base away, this may be a read error. CDR3 coding DNA: TGTGCCAGCAGTGACGCAGGGACAGCAAAAGCCTACGAGCAGTACTTC. Encoded protein: CASSDAGTAKAYEQYF. The gene calls are TRBV2 and TRBJ2-7, with 7 bases that match TRBD1. The J segment lost 2 bases and the V segment lost 3 bases, leaving 10 bases of the junction unmatched. The CDR3 spans 16 residues. Germline V gene lookup returns CDR1 SNHLY and CDR2 FYNNEI.

In its sample, this clonotype was seen a few times. The rearrangement links TRBV29-1 to TRBJ2-2, with no clear D. CDR1 is SQVTM and CDR2 is ANQGSEA in the germline V gene. The CDR3 spans 12 residues. Trimming took off 1 base at V and 6 bases at J, with 6 bases between the two ends. DNA for the CDR3: TGCAGCGTTGAAGGGGTCCCCGGGGAGCTGTTTTTT. This codes for CSVEGVPGELFF.

This clonotype was counted a few times. The rearrangement links TRBV24-1 to TRBJ2-7; possibly TRBD2 for D (5 bases). Germline assignment: CDR1 KGHDR and CDR2 SFDVKD. The CDR3 is made up of 12 amino acids. Trimming shortened V by 9 bases and J by 4 bases, and 12 bases separated the two germline ends. CDR3 residues: CATGADSYEQYF. The CDR3 DNA reads as TGTGCCACCGGCGCGGACTCATACGAGCAGTACTTC.

CDR3 nucleotide sequence: TGCAGTGCTAGGGTCTCGGGAGGATCCGGGGAGCTGTTTTTT. Its protein product is CSARVSGGSGELFF. The chain carries TRBV20-1 and TRBJ2-2; 7 bases map to TRBD2. The J segment lost 6 bases and the V segment lost 3 bases, leaving 7 bases of the junction unmatched. Germline V gene sequence: CDR1 DFQATT, CDR2 SNEGSKA (reference sequence). This CDR3 comprises 14 residues.

This clonotype was counted at least ten times. The chain joins TRBV6-5 to TRBJ1-1; 7 nucleotides match TRBD1. Germline V lookup: CDR1 MNHEY, CDR2 SVGAGI. The ends lost 2 bases at V and 1 base at J; junction bases unmatched: 10. The CDR3 extends over 17 amino acids. CDR3 loop: CASSYPMTGPKNTEAFF. CDR3 DNA: TGTGCCAGCAGTTACCCGATGACAGGGCCAAAGAACACTGAAGCTTTCTTT.

The CDR3 sequence: CASSFSRGNTEAFF. As DNA, the CDR3 is TGCGCCAGCAGCTTCAGCAGGGGGAACACTGAAGCTTTCTTT. The chain recombines TRBV5-1 with TRBJ1-1, with D maybe TRBD1 (6 bases). The V and J ends lost 2 bases and 1 base respectively, with 9 bases between them. Germline values: CDR1 SGHRS, CDR2 YFSETQ. The CDR3 length is 14 residues.

The J gene is TRBJ1-1, the V gene TRBV13, with 10 positions matching TRBD1. Germline values: CDR1 PRHDT, CDR2 FYEKMQ (reference sequence). This CDR3 spans 16 amino acids. With V trimmed by 5 bases and J by 0 bases, 6 bases remained unmatched. CDR3 nucleotide sequence: TGTGCCAGCAGCCCTCGGACAGGGGGGATGAACACTGAAGCTTTCTTT. Its translation is CASSPRTGGMNTEAFF.

This clonotype was counted only a few times. The V and J genes are TRBV5-1 and TRBJ2-2; the D gene is possibly TRBD1 (6 bases). Germline V gene data show CDR1 as SGHRS and CDR2 as YFSETQ. There are 15 residues in the CDR3. Trimming stripped 0 bases from V and 9 bases from J, with 15 bases between. The CDR3, as DNA: TGCGCCAGCAGCTTGGTGACAGGCCAGGAACGGGAGCTGTTTTTT. It is translated as CASSLVTGQERELFF.

The gene calls are TRBV28 and TRBJ1-5; possibly TRBD1 for D (6 bases). The CDR3 has 14 residues. V gave up 5 bases and J gave up 7 bases, with 15 bases separating them. Germline V gene data show CDR1 as MDHEN and CDR2 as SYDVKM. CDR3: CASSKRGLRQPQHF. DNA of the CDR3: TGTGCCAGCAGTAAAAGGGGGTTACGGCAGCCCCAGCATTTT.

The chain uses TRBV7-9 and TRBJ2-2, with TRBD1 as a possible D gene (5 bases). Trimming pared 1 base from V and 3 bases from J, leaving 9 bases between. The CDR3 totals 15 residues. From germline, CDR1 is SEHNR and CDR2 FQNEAQ (reference sequence). The CDR3 protein is CASSLGRGDTGELFF. As DNA, the CDR3 is TGTGCCAGCAGCTTAGGTAGGGGCGACACCGGGGAGCTGTTTTTT.

The chain employs TRBV6-1 and TRBJ2-7, with D uncertain. Germline CDR1 and CDR2: MNHNS and SASEGT. CDR3 length: 15 residues. The germline V and J ends were trimmed by 8 bases and 2 bases, with 19 bases remaining between them. CDR3 sequence reads: CASHESGEGPYEQYF. CDR3 sequence (DNA): TGTGCCAGCCATGAATCAGGAGAAGGTCCCTACGAGCAGTACTTC.

This clonotype was seen many times. The DNA of the CDR3 is TGTGCCAGCAGTCCTACAGGGGGCGGTGAAGCTTTCTTT. Translating it yields CASSPTGGGEAFF. The V call is TRBV6-1, the J call TRBJ1-1; 9 positions match TRBD1. Per the germline V gene, CDR1 is MNHNS and CDR2 is SASEGT. J lost 7 bases, V lost 5 bases, and 5 bases had no gene match. This CDR3 is built from 13 residues.

This clonotype occurred many times. The chain uses TRBV28 and TRBJ2-2; 8 nucleotides align to TRBD1. The CDR3 totals 17 residues. In germline, CDR1 is MDHEN, CDR2 SYDVKM. The J segment lost 6 bases and the V segment lost 5 bases, leaving 14 bases of the junction unmatched. CDR3 region: CASSIAGGAFFSGELFF. The CDR3 nucleotides read TGTGCCAGCAGTATCGCAGGGGGCGCGTTCTTTTCCGGGGAGCTGTTTTTT.